This section outlines one TCR beta chain sequence together with its context. Its antigen is not known. This record belongs to a study of Ad26.COV2.S vaccination and SARS-CoV-2 variants. Whole-study results and caveats: Responses of spike-specific T cells (both CD8+ and CD4+) reportedly showed substantial breadth after vaccination.

V was clipped by 4 bases and J by 1 base, with 7 bases between them. This CDR3 spans 13 amino acids. CDR1 and CDR2 (germline): SGDLS, YYNGEE. Treatment indicated: some 19 received Ad26.COV2.S at low or high dose, single or two shots; about 5 received placebo; per-sample allocation not given. Day 63 after the first vaccine or placebo injection was the time point for sampling. An 18-55-year-old adult in Boston served as donor. Only in-frame clones appear in the TCRdb table, and some are missing; sequencing was by immunoSEQ multiplex PCR. This table holds 350,000 to 500,000 clones, roughly 91% found once.

The V call is TRBV9, the J call TRBJ2-3; D not certain. The sequence derives from a person between 18 and 59 years old who received the Ad26.COV2.S COVID-19 vaccine or a placebo. Sample: peripheral blood, taken in a trial of Ad26.COV2.S vaccine versus placebo. The CDR3 DNA follows: TGTGCCAGCAGCACGCTAGGCACAGATACGCAGTATTTT. Translating it yields CASSTLGTDTQYF.